These 8 T cell receptor beta chains were all obtained from the same sample, sequenced in a study of blood T cell repertoires in COVID-19. Only in-frame clones appear in the TCRdb table, and some are missing; sequencing was by immunoSEQ multiplex PCR. In the table there are about 180,000 clones, about four fifths of which are singletons. Specimen: peripheral blood. The receptors shown here come from a man aged 65-85 years with active or convalescent COVID-19.

The rearrangement links TRBV9 to TRBJ2-2; tentatively, D is TRBD2 (6 bases). Per the germline V gene, CDR1 is SGDLS and CDR2 is YYNGEE. V shed 2 bases and J shed 3 bases, with 14 bases lying between them. This CDR3 is built from 16 residues. In nucleotides, the CDR3 is TGTGCCAGCAGCGTTCAGGCGGGATCGGACACCGGGGAGCTGTTTTTT. Amino acid sequence: CASSVQAGSDTGELFF.

The chain has TRBV4-3 and TRBJ2-3; 7 nucleotides agree with TRBD2. Trimming at V came to 1 base and at J to 1 base, leaving 5 bases not matched to a gene. The CDR3 covers 16 residues. Germline assignment: CDR1 LGHNA and CDR2 YSLEER. CDR3 protein: CASSQGSAGGTDTQYF. The CDR3 DNA is TGCGCCAGCAGCCAAGGAAGCGCGGGGGGCACAGATACGCAGTATTTT.

This clone was seen only once. The V and J genes are TRBV19 and TRBJ2-1; D possibly corresponds to TRBD1 (7 bases). The CDR3 is 14 residues long. Germline V CDR1 and CDR2: LNHDA, SQIVND (reference sequence). Trimming took off 5 bases at V and 4 bases at J, with 12 bases between the two ends. The CDR3 loop reads CASSRGTEYNEQFF. In DNA form, the CDR3 reads TGTGCCAGTAGTCGCGGGACAGAGTACAATGAGCAGTTCTTC.

The V and J genes are TRBV29-1 and TRBJ2-3, with TRBD2 identical over 10 bases. Losses at the gene ends were 6 bases for V and 3 bases for J; bases not matched to a gene: 3. The germline V gene has CDR1 SQVTM and CDR2 ANQGSEA. CDR3 size: 13 residues. Here the CDR3 reads CSVLAGGTDTQYF. CDR3 DNA sequence: TGCAGCGTGTTAGCGGGAGGAACAGATACGCAGTATTTT.

The V and J genes are TRBV4-3 and TRBJ2-7, with 7 positions matching TRBD1. The CDR3 contains 15 residues. The J segment lost 12 bases and the V segment lost 4 bases, leaving 18 bases of the junction unmatched. The germline V gene encodes CDR1 LGHNA and CDR2 YSLEER. The chain's CDR3 is CASSPFTGTENKLYF. CDR3 DNA: TGCGCCAGCAGCCCTTTTACCGGGACAGAAAATAAGCTGTACTTC.

V and J are TRBV7-2 and TRBJ1-6; 8 positions match TRBD1. Losses at the gene ends were 6 bases for V and 10 bases for J; bases not matched to a gene: 8. CDR3 length: 14 residues. Germline CDR1 is SGHTA and CDR2 is FQGNSA. Here the CDR3 DNA reads TGTGCCAGCAGTCCGGGACAGGAAAACTCACCCCTCCACTTT. Protein sequence: CASSPGQENSPLHF.

There are a few counts of this clone. CDR3 loop: CASSVGDRQNSPLHF. CDR3 nucleotide sequence: TGTGCCAGCAGCGTGGGGGACAGGCAAAATTCACCCCTCCACTTT. The V and J genes are TRBV9 and TRBJ1-6; TRBD1 matches 8 bases. Unmatched junction bases numbered 5, after V lost 2 bases and J lost 7 bases. The CDR3 is 15 residues long. The germline V gene has CDR1 SGDLS and CDR2 YYNGEE.

This rearrangement joins TRBV10-3 to TRBJ2-7; D ambiguous. The CDR3 totals 13 residues. Germline loops: CDR1 ENHRY, CDR2 SYGVKD. Trimming left V 6 bases short and J 5 bases short, with 14 bases between. This CDR3 reads CAISTIGKDEQYF. For the CDR3, the DNA is TGTGCCATCAGCACTATAGGAAAGGACGAGCAGTACTTC.